This T cell receptor (beta chain) was recorded in a study of cytomegalovirus exposure and HLA in healthy donors. The PCR was carried out with 60 Vbeta primers and 13 Jbeta primers. The protocol was immunoSEQ multiplex PCR, while the TCRdb copy is restricted to in-frame clones and leaves out a portion. The data hold 90,000 to 100,000 clones, with approximately 79% observed a single time. This CDR3 has 16 amino acids. CDR1 SEHNR and CDR2 FQNEAQ come from the germline V gene (reference sequence). The germline V and J ends were trimmed by 5 bases and 0 bases, with 11 bases remaining between them. The chain combines TRBV7-9 with TRBJ1-6; the D is unclear. The sequencing input was PBMCs. The TCR was taken from an older woman in good health and CMV-seropositive. The CDR3: CASSPRGSSYNSPLHF. CDR3 nucleotides: TGTGCCAGCAGCCCTCGCGGAAGCTCCTATAATTCACCCCTCCACTTT. The complete variable domain, with remaining parts taken from reference TRBV7-9 and TRBJ1-6, reads DTGVSQNPRHKITKRGQNVTFRCDPISEHNRLYWYRQTLGQGPEFLTYFQNEAQLEKSRLLSDRFSAERPKGSFSTLEIQRTEQGDSAMYLCASSPRGSSYNSPLHFGNGTRLTVT.